The rows below give T cell receptor beta chains drawn from one sample of a study of identical twins. TCRdb redid the calling of the 5' RACE reads with MiXCR, one entry per CDR3 protein. The sample lists around 300,000 distinct CDR3 sequences; about 8% were seen once. These sequences were also reported in another study, on yellow fever vaccine responses in identical twins.

Sequencing was performed on memory (CD45RO+) T cells sorted from blood. The receptors derive from a woman aged 18 to 35 in good health. Each CDR3 is given with its conserved first and last residue. The D gene is left open where the match is weak. Size values are once, few and many counts, or a class for expanded clones, and some rows have none.

CASSIDSSTGELFF TGTGCCAGTAGTATCGACAGTAGCACCGGGGAGCTGTTTTTT TRBV19 NA TRBJ2-2 NA
CASRGVRGGQIDTQYF TGTGCCAGCAGGGGGGTACGGGGGGGCCAGATAGATACGCAGTATTTT TRBV2 many TRBJ2-3 TRBD2
CASSREREEDTQYF TGTGCCAGCAGCAGGGAGCGGGAGGAGGATACGCAGTATTTT TRBV5-5 NA TRBJ2-3 TRBD2
CASSPPGQATGELFF TGTGCCAGCAGTCCACCGGGACAGGCCACCGGGGAGCTGTTTTTT TRBV28 NA TRBJ2-2 TRBD1
CASSPLVGMGEKLFF TGTGCCAGCAGCCCCCTGGTGGGGATGGGAGAAAAACTGTTTTTT TRBV21-1 NA TRBJ1-4 NA
CASMSGGFSGANVLTF TGCGCCAGCATGTCAGGGGGGTTCTCTGGGGCCAACGTCCTGACTTTC TRBV5-1 many TRBJ2-6 NA
CASSRGLFNQPQHF TGTGCCAGCAGTCGAGGGCTTTTCAATCAGCCCCAGCATTTT TRBV6-1 many TRBJ1-5 NA
CASSDAAKNIQYF TGTGCCAGCAGCGATGCAGCCAAAAACATTCAGTACTTC TRBV28 NA TRBJ2-4 NA
CASSLDRAGRGNSPLHF TGTGCCAGCAGCTTGGACAGGGCGGGAAGAGGCAATTCACCCCTCCACTTT TRBV5-6 many TRBJ1-6 NA
CASSQDFGVKQYF TGCGCCAGCAGCCAAGACTTCGGGGTAAAGCAGTATTTT TRBV4-1 few TRBJ2-3 NA
CSAKTGGHENTEAFF TGCAGTGCTAAGACAGGGGGGCATGAGAACACTGAAGCTTTCTTT TRBV20-1 few TRBJ1-1 TRBD1
CASSVTLTSGAAQYF TGTGCCAGCAGCGTTACATTAACTAGCGGGGCGGCGCAGTATTTT TRBV9 few TRBJ2-3 TRBD2
CAGTFGGSVETQYF TGTGCCGGGACTTTCGGGGGGAGTGTAGAGACCCAGTACTTC TRBV21-1 many TRBJ2-5 NA
CASSRRQGSSYEQYF TGTGCCAGCAGCCGGAGACAGGGGTCCTCCTACGAGCAGTACTTC TRBV12-3/TRBV12-4 NA TRBJ2-7 TRBD1
CSAPLQGAGEQYF TGCAGTGCTCCATTACAGGGGGCGGGAGAGCAGTACTTC TRBV20-1 few TRBJ2-7 TRBD1
CASRPPTGEGAEAFF TGTGCCAGCAGGCCTCCTACAGGGGAAGGCGCTGAAGCTTTCTTT TRBV12-3/TRBV12-4 many TRBJ1-1 TRBD1
CSASPASGIYNEQFF TGCAGTGCTAGTCCGGCTAGCGGGATATACAATGAGCAGTTCTTC TRBV20-1 NA TRBJ2-1 TRBD2
CASSLGGERYTF TGTGCCAGCAGCTTGGGAGGGGAGCGGTACACCTTC TRBV5-5 few TRBJ1-2 NA
CASSPGTDNSPLHF TGTGCCAGCTCACCCGGGACAGATAATTCACCCCTCCACTTT TRBV18 many TRBJ1-6 TRBD1
CASSEQRVRDNEQFF TGTGCCAGCAGTGAACAGAGGGTTAGGGACAATGAGCAGTTCTTC TRBV6-1 many TRBJ2-1 NA
CASSLYGQRNTEAFF TGTGCCAGCAGCTTATATGGACAGCGAAACACTGAAGCTTTCTTT TRBV13 many TRBJ1-1 NA
CASSTGYRESVLRNQPQHF TGTGCCAGTAGTACCGGATACAGGGAGAGCGTTTTAAGGAATCAGCCCCAGCATTTT TRBV19 NA TRBJ1-5 NA
CASSQLAGLNYGYTF TGCGCCAGCAGCCAATTGGCAGGCCTTAACTATGGCTACACCTTC TRBV4-1 few TRBJ1-2 NA
CASSLGQTAGYGYTF TGTGCCAGCAGCTTAGGACAGACGGCTGGTTATGGCTACACCTTC TRBV7-2 few TRBJ1-2 NA
CASSFGYQYEKLFF TGTGCCAGCAGTTTTGGTTACCAGTATGAAAAACTGTTTTTT TRBV12-3/TRBV12-4 many TRBJ1-4 NA
CASSKRGAGYNEQFF TGTGCCAGCAGCAAGAGGGGGGCTGGCTACAATGAGCAGTTCTTC TRBV7-8 few TRBJ2-1 NA
CAIGDRVERGGKLFF TGTGCCATCGGGGACAGGGTGGAGCGCGGTGGAAAACTGTTTTTT TRBV10-3 few TRBJ1-4 TRBD1
CASSWGGGGSGANVLTF TGTGCCAGCAGTTGGGGGGGGGGTGGCTCTGGGGCCAACGTCCTGACTTTC TRBV12-3/TRBV12-4 NA TRBJ2-6 TRBD2